This record concerns one T cell receptor (beta chain) sequence. The antigen is not known. Here immunoSEQ multiplex PCR was the method, and the copy in TCRdb shows in-frame clones only, minus some. In the table there are 100,000 or so clones, roughly 87% of which are singletons. Germline loops: CDR1 MNHEY, CDR2 SMNVEV (reference sequence). Trimming cost V 4 bases and J 8 bases, with 15 bases left between them. The CDR3 is 14 amino acids. This specimen belongs to a study of cytomegalovirus exposure and HLA in healthy donors. Study-level points and caveats: In vitro experiments confirmed that three CMV-associated chains were specific for CMV antigens. It was 150 to 200 TCR beta chains that were listed as cytomegalovirus-associated. There were some public TCRs occurring in many donors, but most TCR sequences were rare.

The chain combines TRBV27 with TRBJ2-1, with D perhaps TRBD2 (6 bases). This TCR was recovered from a man younger than 35 in good health and CMV-seropositive. The sequencing input was PBMCs. The CDR3 is CASSSIVLADEQFF. CDR3 DNA: TGTGCCAGCAGTTCCATAGTACTAGCCGATGAGCAGTTCTTC.